This passage covers 5 T cell receptor beta chains from one sample sequenced in a study of cytomegalovirus exposure and HLA in healthy donors (dated by TCRdb to about 2017). Library preparation employed the immunoSEQ multiplex PCR assay. The multiplex PCR relied on a mix of 60 forward primers for TCR Vbeta segments and 13 reverse primers for TCR Jbeta segments. TCRdb holds this immuneACCESS table with in-frame rearrangements only. Some clones are missing; in checked studies, unresolved V genes explain under half, and the rest has no known cause. A total of 130,000 or so clones appear in this sample, roughly 85% of them only once. Of the sample, about 7% falls within the top ten clones. The specimen was PBMCs. The receptors stem from a woman under 40 in good health and CMV-seropositive.

This clone was picked up one time. The V gene is TRBV28, the J gene TRBJ2-5, with TRBD2 matching over 10 bases. The J call is uncertain, as TRBJ2-7 better fits the DNA end. There are 16 residues in the CDR3. The germline CDR1 and CDR2 sequences are MDHEN and SYDVKM. In DNA form, the CDR3 reads TGTGCCAGCATCCTTATGAGCGGGGGGGGCTCCTACGAGCAGTACTTC. Translated: CASILMSGGGSYEQYF.

The chain couples TRBV5-6 to TRBJ1-2; D remains unclear. The CDR3 runs to 13 residues. Trimming removed 5 bases at V and 6 bases at J, with 14 bases between. The germline gives CDR1 SGHDT, CDR2 YYEEEE. The CDR3 bases are TGTGCCAGCAGACAAGATCTGTTCGATGGCTACACCTTC. It yields the protein CASRQDLFDGYTF.

The chain links TRBV19 to TRBJ2-7; D is ambiguous. Trimming removed 5 bases at V and 1 base at J, with 9 bases between. Germline V CDR1 and CDR2: LNHDA, SQIVND (reference sequence). The CDR3 totals 13 residues. CDR3 nucleotides: TGTGCCAGTAGTGGATCGGGTTCCTACGAGCAGTACTTC. Translating gives CASSGSGSYEQYF.

This rearrangement joins TRBV9 to TRBJ2-5; D might be TRBD2 (7 bases). Per germline, CDR1 SGDLS and CDR2 YYNGEE. The CDR3 loop spans 15 amino acids. V dropped 1 base and J dropped 4 bases, with 14 bases sitting between them. The CDR3, as DNA: TGTGCCAGCAGCGTATCGGGGGGAGGGGGAGAGACCCAGTACTTC. Residues: CASSVSGGGGETQYF.

This clone was found once. This rearrangement joins TRBV2 to TRBJ2-5; 8 positions match TRBD2. The germline V gene encodes CDR1 SNHLY and CDR2 FYNNEI. V gave up 5 bases and J gave up 0 bases; unmatched junction bases: 8. The CDR3 covers 16 residues. In DNA form, the CDR3 reads TGTGCCAGCAGTCCCGGTAGCGGGGCGTACCAAGAGACCCAGTACTTC. Protein: CASSPGSGAYQETQYF.